One sample yielded the 25 T cell receptor beta chains listed below, sequenced in a study of identical twins. TCRdb ran MiXCR on the 5' RACE reads and lists one entry per CDR3 protein. The sample shows 230,000 or so distinct CDR3 sequences, roughly 8% of them seen only once. The data were also submitted as part of a second study, on yellow fever vaccine responses in identical twins.

The sample taken for sequencing was CD8+ T cells sorted from blood. These TCRs come from a woman aged 18 to 35 in good health.

This clonotype occurred a few times. This chain joins TRBV30 and TRBJ2-3, with D unresolved. V lost 5 bases and J lost 2, with 17 bases in between. Germline V gives CDR1 GTSNPN, CDR2 SVGIG (reference sequence). The CDR3 runs 15 residues. CDR3 sequence: CAWYSTVSFTDTQYF. The CDR3 DNA sequence: TGTGCCTGGTACTCGACGGTTTCTTTCACAGATACGCAGTATTTT.

This clonotype has ten or more counts. This chain uses TRBV6-1 with TRBJ2-3; D is unresolved. V was pared by 7 bases and J by 0 bases, with 14 bases between. Germline assignment: CDR1 MNHNS and CDR2 SASEGT. The CDR3 consists of 15 residues. The CDR3 coding sequence is TGTGCCAGCACAGGTATGGATGGCAGCACAGATACGCAGTATTTT. Protein sequence: CASTGMDGSTDTQYF.

The V call is TRBV10-3, the J call TRBJ2-2; maybe TRBD1 (5 bases). This CDR3 comprises 13 residues. Germline assignment: CDR1 ENHRY and CDR2 SYGVKD. With 10 bases removed from V and 3 bases from J, the gap between germline ends came to 12 bases. The CDR3 coding sequence is TGTGCCACCGCCAGGGTGGACACCGGGGAGCTGTTTTTT. It translates to CATARVDTGELFF.

In this sample, this clonotype turned up many times. The chain is built from TRBV6-1 and TRBJ1-2, with D unclear. The CDR3 length is 13 residues. V was pared by 2 bases and J by 7 bases, with 11 bases between. Per the germline V gene, CDR1 is MNHNS and CDR2 is SASEGT. The CDR3, as DNA: TGTGCCAGCAGTGAAAGAGGGTTAAGTGGCTACACCTTC. Translated, it gives CASSERGLSGYTF.

This chain uses TRBV9 with TRBJ2-2, with 9 nucleotides matching TRBD2. Trimming at V came to 5 bases and at J to 4 bases, leaving 6 bases not matched to a gene. Germline lookup yields CDR1 SGDLS and CDR2 YYNGEE. The CDR3 extends over 15 amino acids. The CDR3 reads CASSPSGGPTGELFF. In DNA, the CDR3 is TGTGCCAGCAGTCCGAGCGGGGGGCCCACCGGGGAGCTGTTTTTT.

This clonotype was counted between two and nine times. This chain uses TRBV7-3 with TRBJ2-7; D may match TRBD1 or TRBD2 (5 bases each). CDR3 length: 14 residues. Germline V lookup: CDR1 SGHTA, CDR2 FQGTGA. The V end lost 1 base, the J end lost 5 bases, and 12 bases lay between the germline ends. The CDR3 nucleotides read TGTGCCAGCAGCTTAAGTCGGGGCCGGAACGAGCAGTACTTC. It specifies CASSLSRGRNEQYF.

The rearrangement uses TRBV4-1 and TRBJ2-7; the match to TRBD2 covers 12 bases. Germline V lookup: CDR1 MGHRA, CDR2 YSYEKL. This CDR3 comprises 18 residues. With 0 bases clipped from V and 2 bases from J, the junction kept 8 bases outside the gene matches. In DNA, the CDR3 is TGCGCCAGCAGCCAAGATCCCCTAGCGGGAGGGTTAACCTACGAGCAGTACTTC. This sequence encodes CASSQDPLAGGLTYEQYF.

This clonotype turned up a few times. The V gene is TRBV20-1, the J gene TRBJ2-7, with D tentatively TRBD1 or TRBD2 (5 bases each). V dropped 1 base and J dropped 1 base, with 11 bases sitting between them. CDR3 length equals 14 residues. CDR1 DFQATT and CDR2 SNEGSKA come from the germline V gene (reference sequence). For the CDR3, the DNA is TGCAGTGCTAGAGCAGGGACGGAGTCCTACGAGCAGTACTTC. Translation: CSARAGTESYEQYF.

This clonotype was seen a few times. V is TRBV29-1 and J is TRBJ2-3, with D hard to call. The CDR3 runs 15 residues. The V and J ends lost 0 bases and 4 bases respectively, with 14 bases between them. The V gene's germline CDR1 is SQVTM and CDR2 ANQGSEA. This chain's CDR3 is CSVEEYARSPDTQYF. As DNA, the CDR3 is TGCAGCGTTGAAGAGTATGCCCGGAGCCCAGATACGCAGTATTTT.

This clonotype was seen more than once but under ten times. The V gene is TRBV28, the J gene TRBJ1-2; 9 bases match TRBD1. The CDR3 has 13 amino acids. Germline V gene data show CDR1 as MDHEN and CDR2 as SYDVKM. Trimming took 8 bases from V and 4 from J; bases not matched to a gene: 5. CDR3 residues: CASALGQGYGYTF. In nucleotides, the CDR3 is TGTGCCAGCGCCCTGGGACAGGGCTATGGCTACACCTTC.

A few counts support this clonotype. The chain recombines TRBV2 with TRBJ2-1, with TRBD1 matching over 9 bases. The CDR3 extends over 12 amino acids. J was trimmed by 10 bases and V by 10 bases; bases with no gene match: 8. The germline gives CDR1 SNHLY, CDR2 FYNNEI. The CDR3 reads CATTTGTGEQFF. CDR3 bases: TGTGCCACCACGACCGGGACAGGGGAGCAGTTCTTC.

This clonotype was picked up a small number of times. DNA for the CDR3: TGTGCCAGCAGCCCAAGGTGGGGTGCGGACACTGAAGCTTTCTTT. It yields the protein CASSPRWGADTEAFF. The chain combines TRBV7-6 with TRBJ1-1; no firm D call. In germline, CDR1 is SGHVS, CDR2 FNYEAQ. The CDR3 is 15 amino acids. The V and J ends lost 5 bases and 3 bases respectively, with 16 bases between them.

The rearrangement uses TRBV10-3 and TRBJ2-1; no clear D gene. This CDR3 is 13 amino acids long. Germline lookup yields CDR1 ENHRY and CDR2 SYGVKD. V dropped 7 bases and J dropped 5 bases, with 12 bases sitting between them. CDR3 in DNA: TGTGCCATCATTGACTCGTTAAACAATGAGCAGTTCTTC. It is translated as CAIIDSLNNEQFF.

This clonotype was found many times. In nucleotides, the CDR3 is TGCGCCAGCAGCAAGGGACAGGGGATAAAAAACATTCAGTACTTC. It specifies CASSKGQGIKNIQYF. The rearrangement uses TRBV4-3 and TRBJ2-4; 10 bases align to TRBD1. There are 15 residues in the CDR3. V lost 5 bases to trimming and J lost 4 bases; unmatched junction nucleotides: 5. The V gene's germline CDR1 is LGHNA and CDR2 YSLEER.

This clonotype occurred a few times. This chain joins TRBV7-9 and TRBJ1-4, with D unclear. The V end was cut by 5 bases, the J end by 4 bases, with 8 bases between. CDR1 SEHNR and CDR2 FQNEAQ come from the germline V gene (reference sequence). This CDR3 spans 13 amino acids. CDR3: CASSTSVNEKLFF. CDR3 coding DNA: TGTGCCAGCAGCACAAGCGTTAATGAAAAACTGTTTTTT.

Ten or more counts support this clonotype. V is TRBV29-1 and J is TRBJ2-7; 10 positions agree with TRBD1. The CDR3 length is 15 residues. The V gene's germline CDR1 is SQVTM and CDR2 ANQGSEA. Trimming took 7 bases from V and 4 from J; bases not matched to a gene: 13. CDR3 sequence: CSAITRTGGRYEQYF. The CDR3 DNA follows: TGCAGCGCTATCACTAGGACAGGGGGTCGGTACGAGCAGTACTTC.

This clonotype was detected many times. V and J are TRBV27 and TRBJ2-7; 8 nucleotides match TRBD2. The CDR3 extends over 11 amino acids. Germline-derived CDR1 and CDR2 are MNHEY and SMNVEV (reference sequence). V trimming: 8 bases; J trimming: 4 bases; junction bases outside the gene matches: 1. CDR3 sequence: CASRGGYEQYF. DNA of the CDR3: TGTGCCAGCCGGGGGGGATACGAGCAGTACTTC.

A note on this clonotype: The junction differs from germline at one of its ends, possibly a read error. This rearrangement joins TRBV3-1 to TRBJ2-1; TRBD2 matches 9 bases. The CDR3 is 15 amino acids. Per germline, CDR1 LGHDT and CDR2 YNNKEL (reference sequence). The CDR3 coding sequence is TGTGCCTGCAGCCAAGGGACTAGCAGCTACAATGAGCAGTTCTTC. Protein sequence: CACSQGTSSYNEQFF.

This clonotype was found many times. The chain employs TRBV6-1 and TRBJ2-3, with 12 bases matching TRBD2. The V segment lost 4 bases and the J segment 4 bases; nucleotides outside the gene matches: 0. The CDR3 has 14 residues. The germline gives CDR1 MNHNS, CDR2 SASEGT. In nucleotides, the CDR3 is TGTGCCAGCAGTGGGACTAGCGGGGCAGATACGCAGTATTTT. Amino acid sequence: CASSGTSGADTQYF.

This clonotype was recorded at least ten times. The chain has TRBV10-3 and TRBJ2-3; 7 bases match TRBD1. This CDR3 has 12 residues. Germline CDR1 and CDR2: ENHRY and SYGVKD. With V trimmed by 0 bases and J by 9 bases, 0 bases remained unmatched. CDR3 in amino acids: CAISESGQTQYF. The CDR3 DNA is TGTGCCATCAGTGAGTCGGGACAGACGCAGTATTTT.

The J gene is TRBJ2-7, the V gene TRBV29-1; D gene uncertain. Trimming removed 6 bases at V and 0 bases at J, with 12 bases between. In germline, CDR1 is SQVTM, CDR2 ANQGSEA. CDR3 length: 13 amino acids. This CDR3 is CSVAGPYSYEQYF. DNA of the CDR3: TGCAGCGTCGCCGGACCCTACTCCTACGAGCAGTACTTC.

The V and J genes are TRBV7-9 and TRBJ2-3; 14 nucleotides align to TRBD2. CDR1 and CDR2 (germline): SEHNR, FQNEAQ (reference sequence). CDR3 length: 17 residues. The trim removed 5 bases at V and 1 base at J, leaving 5 bases unmatched. The CDR3 loop reads CASSQGLAGVRTDTQYF. As DNA, the CDR3 is TGTGCCAGCAGCCAGGGACTAGCGGGGGTGCGCACAGATACGCAGTATTTT. The full variable domain, with the rest looked up from reference TRBV7-9 and TRBJ2-3, is DTGVSQNPRHKITKRGQNVTFRCDPISEHNRLYWYRQTLGQGPEFLTYFQNEAQLEKSRLLSDRFSAERPKGSFSTLEIQRTEQGDSAMYLCASSQGLAGVRTDTQYFGPGTRLTVL.

This sequence joins TRBV6-5 and TRBJ1-2, with 11 nucleotides matching TRBD1. Germline V gene lookup returns CDR1 MNHEY and CDR2 SVGAGI. The V segment lost 0 bases and the J segment 8 bases; nucleotides outside the gene matches: 5. The CDR3 contains 15 residues. The CDR3 reads CASSYSRDRGEGYTF. The CDR3, as DNA: TGTGCCAGCAGTTACTCAAGGGACAGGGGGGAAGGCTACACCTTC.

The table lists this clonotype with many counts. The V and J genes are TRBV6-5 and TRBJ2-5; 7 bases are a match to TRBD2. Trimming took 3 bases from V and 5 from J; bases not matched to a gene: 6. Per germline, CDR1 MNHEY and CDR2 SVGAGI. There are 14 residues in the CDR3. The CDR3 bases are TGTGCCAGCAGTTATGGGGGGGGTAGGGAGACCCAGTACTTC. Its protein product is CASSYGGGRETQYF.

This clonotype was recorded a few times. The V and J genes are TRBV21-1 and TRBJ2-7. TRBV21-1 is listed as a pseudogene. The CDR3 has 15 residues. The CDR3 loop is CASSKGNGVSYEQYF. CDR3 DNA sequence: TGTGCCAGCAGCAAAGGAAACGGGGTCTCCTACGAGCAGTACTTC.